The entry below describes one T cell receptor beta chain. The sample belongs to a study of cytomegalovirus exposure and HLA in healthy donors. This table comes from immunoSEQ multiplex PCR, and its TCRdb copy is limited to in-frame clones, with some not included. This sample has roughly 67,000 clones, with about nine tenths found just once. Germline V lookup: CDR1 SGDLS, CDR2 YYNGEE. This CDR3 comprises 14 residues. Trimming stripped 4 bases from V and 7 bases from J, with 17 bases between. The sequenced sample consisted of PBMCs. The V gene is TRBV9, the J gene TRBJ1-2, with a tentative D call TRBD1 (6 bases). The TCR was taken from a man between 18 and 35 years old in good health and CMV-seronegative. The CDR3 reads CASSPRGGLGGYTF. In DNA form, the CDR3 reads TGTGCCAGCAGCCCGAGGGGGGGGCTGGGTGGCTACACCTTC.